These 3 T cell receptor beta chains originate from one sample sequenced in a study of OX40 agonist ivuxolimab in advanced cancers. Libraries were prepared by immunoSEQ multiplex PCR; TCRdb keeps only in-frame clonotypes and omits some of them. The sample consists of roughly 80,000 clones, about 93% of them appearing once. Sequencing used CD4+ or CD8+ T cells sorted from blood, obtained in a trial of the OX40 agonist ivuxolimab. The receptor source for this set is an adult with an advanced solid tumor such as melanoma, head and neck, liver or kidney cancer.

CDR3 nucleotides: TGTGCCAGCAGCGCCGGGACGGCGACTAGCGGTAGCACAGATACGCAGTATTTT. Amino acid sequence: CASSAGTATSGSTDTQYF. The V and J genes are TRBV9 and TRBJ2-3; 9 bases align to TRBD2. The germline V gene encodes CDR1 SGDLS and CDR2 YYNGEE. The CDR3 loop spans 18 amino acids. Trimming removed 3 bases from V and 0 bases from J; junction bases left unmatched: 11.

V and J are TRBV7-2 and TRBJ1-3; D unresolved. V lost 2 bases, J lost 4 bases, and 9 bases lay in between. This CDR3 has 14 residues. Germline lookup yields CDR1 SGHTA and CDR2 FQGNSA. This CDR3 reads CASSLPPLGNTIYF. The CDR3 nucleotides read TGTGCCAGCAGCTTACCCCCCCTAGGAAACACCATATATTTT.

This clone appeared a single time. CDR3 sequence reads: CASSYGGQETQYF. CDR3 DNA: TGCGCCAGCAGTTATGGAGGCCAAGAGACCCAGTACTTC. J is TRBJ2-5 and V is TRBV23-1; the D gene is possibly TRBD2 (5 bases). TRBV23-1 falls under the ORF class, with uncertain function. This CDR3 has 13 amino acids. Trimming removed 5 bases at V and 1 base at J, with 8 bases between.